This T cell receptor (beta chain) stems from a study of T-cell memory formation after mild COVID-19. This CDR3 comprises 15 residues. The V end lost 3 bases, the J end lost 5 bases, and 14 bases lay between the germline ends. CDR1 and CDR2 from the germline V gene are SGHRS and YFSETQ. TCRdb fed the 5' RACE reads into MiXCR, producing one record per CDR3 protein. The sample has around 510,000 distinct CDR3 sequences; less than 25% are singletons. Sequenced input: PBMCs or a T cell subset sorted from them (not recorded which). The TCR was taken from an adult woman who had mild COVID-19 (a few samples of this study predate the infection). Cell type and time point are not known. This chain uses TRBV5-1 with TRBJ1-4; no clear D. The CDR3 loop is CASSSISTLNEKLFF. DNA of the CDR3: TGCGCCAGCAGCTCAATTTCGACACTGAATGAAAAACTGTTTTTT. The full variable domain, completed using reference TRBV5-1 and TRBJ1-4, is KAGVTQTPRYLIKTRGQQVTLSCSPISGHRSVSWYQQTPGQGLQFLFEYFSETQRNKGNFPGRFSGRQFSNSRSEMNVSTLELGDSALYLCASSSISTLNEKLFFGSGTQLSVL.